These T cell receptor beta chains were read from a single sample in a study of cytomegalovirus exposure and HLA in healthy donors. Some clones are missing from TCRdb's copy, which holds only in-frame ones; the method was immunoSEQ multiplex PCR. The table lists around 63,000 clones, approximately 79% of them singletons. What was sequenced was PBMCs. These TCRs come from a woman under 40 in good health and CMV-seronegative. CDR3s include the opening cysteine and the closing phenylalanine or tryptophan.

>TRBV27|TRBJ1-5
CASSLSGTGHQPQHF
>TRBV19|TRBJ1-4
CASSSLVATNEKLFF
>TRBV4-1|TRBJ2-1
CASSQQGGPYNEQFF
>TRBV29-1|TRBJ1-2
CSSMSPGGGYTF
>TRBV15|TRBJ1-1
CATSRDRGFGTEAFF
>TRBV7-3|TRBJ2-3
CASSQMGATQYF
>TRBV11-2|TRBJ2-3
CASNTGRAGRTDTQYF
>TRBV4-3|TRBJ2-1
CASSQDLGLDYNEQFF
>TRBV6-5|TRBJ1-1
CASSYSVGTSNTGAFF
>TRBV29-1|TRBJ2-3
CSVEDSYTDTQYF
>TRBV7-9|TRBJ1-2
CASSPGTGGANYGYTF
>TRBV19|TRBJ1-2
CASSIEGRGQSKRGYTF
>TRBV9|TRBJ2-2
CASRTSGNTGELFF
>TRBV5-6|TRBJ2-7
CASSLSLYEQYF
>TRBV5-1|TRBJ1-2
CASSSQQGAVGYGYTF
>TRBV2|TRBJ1-2
CASSDPGQGERYGYTF
>TRBV27|TRBJ2-7
CASSLEEGRGTYEQYF
>TRBV11-2|TRBJ1-2
CASSLTGPGTGGGLTF
>TRBV5-1|TRBJ2-3
CASRVEGTDTQYF
>TRBV7-2|TRBJ1-5
CASSLAGTGDQPQHF
>TRBV19|TRBJ1-5
CASRPDRTSNQPQHF
>TRBV11-2|TRBJ2-7
CASKPRPGINYEQYF
>TRBV30|TRBJ2-3
CAWSPPGTDTQYF
>TRBV5-1|TRBJ2-2
CASSSGQTDGGELFF
>TRBV7-8|TRBJ1-2
CASSWTGGAGYGYTF
>TRBV6-5|TRBJ1-1
CASSPTGVLVPAFF
>TRBV2|TRBJ1-4
CASSEYSTTNEKLFF
>TRBV15|TRBJ1-1
CATSGDRVEAFF
>TRBV18|TRBJ2-3
CASSRKDRSTDTQYF
>TRBV23-1|TRBJ2-3
CARSREGGPDTQYF
>TRBV12-5|TRBJ1-2
CASVSSGAVYGYTF
>TRBV5-1|TRBJ2-1
CASSLGSTQFF
>TRBV9|TRBJ1-1
CASSSGTVELTEAFF
>TRBV27|TRBJ2-2
CASSFRASGTGELFF
>TRBV7-2|TRBJ2-7
CASSLGLAGGSYEQYF
>TRBV5-1|TRBJ1-2
CASSLTGGDGYTF
>TRBV19|TRBJ1-2
CASSLPGGYTF
>TRBV11-1|TRBJ2-1
CASSLALTSGAYNEQFF
>TRBV2|TRBJ2-5
CASCPTRQETQYF
>TRBV5-6|TRBJ2-3
CASSLTGGNTQYF
>TRBV2|TRBJ2-3
CASSGTSNTQYF
>TRBV4-3|TRBJ2-3
CASSQEGLAATDTQYF
>TRBV4-1|TRBJ1-1
CASSPGTVLNGDTEAFF
>TRBV5-1|TRBJ2-5
CASSRDYLETQYF
>TRBV19|TRBJ2-5
CATSSGGARETQYF
>TRBV19|TRBJ1-3
CASREYSGNTIYF
>TRBV18|TRBJ1-1
CASSPPRTGVMNTEAFF